This T cell receptor beta chain was captured in a study of blood T cell repertoires in COVID-19. Assay: immunoSEQ multiplex PCR; the TCRdb copy retains only in-frame clones and omits some. The sample records hundreds of thousands of clones, around 85% being singletons. The germline CDR1 and CDR2 sequences are SGHRS and YFSETQ. The CDR3 covers 16 residues. J lost 2 bases, V lost 4 bases, and 8 bases had no gene match. This chain joins TRBV5-1 and TRBJ2-3, with 9 bases fitting TRBD2. Sequencing was performed on PBMCs or T cells enriched from blood (not recorded which). The TCR comes from a woman in her 30s who had been exposed to COVID-19. Here the CDR3 DNA reads TGCGCCAGCAGCGCAGCGCGGGGGGGGAACACAGATACGCAGTATTTT. Translated, it gives CASSAARGGNTDTQYF.